This T cell receptor (beta chain) was sequenced for a study of spatial heterogeneity in lung cancer. For the study at large: Detection of beta-chain sequences consistently exceeded that of alpha-chain sequences.

Points from the study as a whole: Relative to follow-up, resection was when ubiquitous expanded tumor TCRs appeared more in blood.

In the case of this clonotype: Its specificity is not known.

The time point here: sample taken at primary tumor resection. Unsorted whole RNA of tumor, nontumor lung or frozen PBMC was sequenced. Patients with untreated early-stage non-small cell lung cancer, numbering some 68, were the donors. In the library, each TCR cDNA molecule bore its own unique molecular identifier. TCRdb reanalysed the 5' RACE reads using MiXCR and keeps one entry per CDR3 protein. The sample includes more than 12,000 distinct CDR3 sequences, about 10% of them seen just once. The germline CDR1 and CDR2 sequences are MNHEY and SMNVEV (reference sequence). Trimming took off 7 bases at V and 4 bases at J, with 19 bases between the two ends. The CDR3 length is 15 residues.

The clonotype originates from a female donor with early-stage non-small cell lung cancer. The sequencing here drew on PBMCs, taken at surgery. The V call is TRBV27, the J call TRBJ1-2, with D maybe TRBD1 (6 bases). For the CDR3, the DNA is TGTGCCAGCACCCGAAGGTCAGGGGCCTCCTATGGCTACACCTTC. As protein: CASTRRSGASYGYTF.